This T cell receptor beta chain was observed in a study of T cell responses to AZD1222 COVID-19 vaccine (dated by TCRdb to the early 2020s). About the investigation overall: AZD1222 recipients with second doses at about 4 weeks or about 12 weeks were pooled, because spike-specific TCR depth and breadth did not differ between schedules. TCR sequencing covered some 240 trial participants: 207 given two doses of AZD1222 and 26 given two doses of MenACWY control vaccine. Trial participants were enrolled by age into 18-55, 56-69 and 70-plus year subgroups, with roughly 160, 29 and 62 TCR-sequenced participants respectively. The paper's findings and limits, for the study overall: In the small 56-69-year group, the increase in depth fell short of significance, most likely because of low power. Conclusions about previously exposed vaccinees are limited, since just 5 to 7 AZD1222 recipients were seropositive for SARS-CoV-2 at baseline. After two AZD1222 doses, both the breadth and the depth of spike-specific TCRs were significantly higher than at day 0 and than in MenACWY recipients. Nearly half of unique spike-specific TCRs reportedly recognized epitopes outside regions mutated in the B.1.351 and B.1.1.7 variants. Because no day 14 peak-response samples were available, the repertoires could be characterized only after the peak T cell response. Vaccine-associated CD4 TCRs spanned the whole spike protein, with dominant responses in regions 160-218 and 743-854. Participants were mostly white British, with more females than males. The authors suggested clonal diversity may have been underestimated.

Concerning this clone: Its binding antigen is unknown. Base qualities are not recorded, but no much larger clone differs from it by a single base.

V drops 4 bases and J drops 4 bases, leaving 12 bases in between. Including the terminal cysteine and phenylalanine, the CDR3 comprises 14 residues. Only the CDR3 portion is preserved as DNA: 42 bases, with reading frame beginning at the first base. The germline V gene sets CDR1 to SGHVS and CDR2 to FNYEAQ. The CDR3 regions of human TCRbeta chains were subjected to immunosequencing. On the study's bioinformatics: TCRs in the repertoires were compared against a reference library of SARS-CoV-2-specific TCRs that had been generated with the MIRA antigen-specificity platform. Breadth was defined as the fraction of unique TCRs that were SARS-CoV-2-associated. Depth was defined as the fraction of total T cells that were SARS-CoV-2-associated. Using the MIRA data, every spike-specific TCR was mapped to the spike region that the TCR reacted to and assigned to either a CD4 or a CD8 class. Log10-transformed breadth and depth values were compared by one-way ANOVA with Sidak's multiple comparisons tests. As stored in TCRdb, this immuneACCESS dataset retains in-frame rearrangements with V and J assigned. A fraction of the clones does not appear; measured against another copy, unresolved V genes explain less than half of the discrepancy, and the remainder lacks a known reason. V and J calls and clone size come straight from that table; D and trimming were deduced from the DNA. Here the sample has about 100,000 clones; approximately 91% occur a single time. The top ten clones comprise less than 3% of the sample.

The sample's time point label, in plain terms: baseline before first vaccination. Samples from vaccinated people were obtained from the UK trials COV001 and COV002, which included a single-blind randomized controlled phase 2/3 trial of AZD1222 (ChAdOx1 nCoV-19) in healthy adults. For TCRbeta chain sequencing, PBMC samples were collected from trial participants at day 0 and at day 28 after the second dose. The sequencing here drew on peripheral blood, taken on day 0 of AZD1222 vaccination. The chain is encoded by TRBV7-6 joined to TRBJ2-3; the D gene cannot be named for sure. The sequence was collected from an adult in good health. The CDR3 reads CASSSVLGADTQYF. The nucleotide sequence reads TGTGCCAGCAGCTCCGTCCTCGGCGCAGATACGCAGTATTTT.